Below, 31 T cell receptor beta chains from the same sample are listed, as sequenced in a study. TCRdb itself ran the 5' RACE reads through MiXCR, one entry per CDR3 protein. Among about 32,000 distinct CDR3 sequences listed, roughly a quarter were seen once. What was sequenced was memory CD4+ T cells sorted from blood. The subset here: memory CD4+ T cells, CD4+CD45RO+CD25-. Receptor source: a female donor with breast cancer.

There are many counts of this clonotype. The CDR3 region has the DNA TGTGCCACCCAGACACCATACAATGAGCAGTTCTTC. Encoded protein: CATQTPYNEQFF. The rearrangement links TRBV6-5 to TRBJ2-1; no clear D gene. The CDR3 spans 12 residues. CDR1 MNHEY and CDR2 SVGAGI come from the germline V gene. With 10 bases removed from V and 4 bases from J, the gap between germline ends came to 11 bases.

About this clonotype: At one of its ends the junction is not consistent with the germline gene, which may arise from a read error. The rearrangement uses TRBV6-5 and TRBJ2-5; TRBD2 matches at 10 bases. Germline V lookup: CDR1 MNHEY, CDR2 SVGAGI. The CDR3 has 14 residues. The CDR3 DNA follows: TGTGCCAGCAGCAATAGCGGGGGGCAAGTGACCCAGTACTTC. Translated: CASSNSGGQVTQYF.

The CDR3 nucleotides read TGCAGTGCTAAGTCAAGCTCCTACAATGAGCAGTTCTTC. This encodes CSAKSSSYNEQFF. The chain is built from TRBV20-1 and TRBJ2-1; D unclear. Germline CDR1 DFQATT, CDR2 SNEGSKA (reference sequence). V was trimmed by 4 bases and J by 0 bases, leaving 7 bases between them. The CDR3 loop spans 13 amino acids.

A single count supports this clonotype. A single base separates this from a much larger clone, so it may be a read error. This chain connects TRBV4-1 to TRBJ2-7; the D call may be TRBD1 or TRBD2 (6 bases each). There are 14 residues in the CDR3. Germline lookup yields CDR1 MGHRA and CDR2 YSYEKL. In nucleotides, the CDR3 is TGCACCAGCAGCCCTACGGGGGCTCCCTACGAGCAGTACTTC. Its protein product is CTSSPTGAPYEQYF.

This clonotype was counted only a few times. CDR3 nucleotide sequence: TGCAGTTCCAGGGGAAACGACAGGGGCCCCTACAATGAGCAGTTCTTC. It translates to CSSRGNDRGPYNEQFF. The chain combines TRBV20-1 with TRBJ2-1; 8 positions agree with TRBD1. The V and J ends lost 8 bases and 2 bases, in that order; junction bases with no gene match: 14. The CDR3 runs to 16 residues. Germline CDR1 DFQATT, CDR2 SNEGSKA (reference sequence).

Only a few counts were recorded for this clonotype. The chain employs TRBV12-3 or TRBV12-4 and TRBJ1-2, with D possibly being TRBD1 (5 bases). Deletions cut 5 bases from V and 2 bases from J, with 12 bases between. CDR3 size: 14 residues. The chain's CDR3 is CASSKSTGNYGYTF. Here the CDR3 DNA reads TGTGCCAGCAGTAAGTCTACAGGAAACTATGGCTACACCTTC.

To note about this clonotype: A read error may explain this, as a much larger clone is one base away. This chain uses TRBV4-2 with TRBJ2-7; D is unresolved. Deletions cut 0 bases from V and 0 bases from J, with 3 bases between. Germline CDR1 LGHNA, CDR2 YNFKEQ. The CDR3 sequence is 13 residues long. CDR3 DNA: TGTGCCAGCAGCCAAGACAGCTCCTACGAGCAGTACTTC. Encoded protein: CASSQDSSYEQYF.

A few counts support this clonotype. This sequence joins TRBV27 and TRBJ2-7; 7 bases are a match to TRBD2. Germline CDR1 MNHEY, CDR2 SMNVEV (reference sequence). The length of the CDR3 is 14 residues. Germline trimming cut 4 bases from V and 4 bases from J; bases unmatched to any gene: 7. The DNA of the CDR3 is TGTGCCAGCAGTTCGGTACGGGGGGAATACGAGCAGTACTTC. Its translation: CASSSVRGEYEQYF.

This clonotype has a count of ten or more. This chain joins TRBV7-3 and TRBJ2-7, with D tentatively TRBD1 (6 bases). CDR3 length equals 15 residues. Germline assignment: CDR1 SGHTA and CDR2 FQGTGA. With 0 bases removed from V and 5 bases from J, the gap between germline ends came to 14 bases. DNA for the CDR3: TGTGCCAGCAGCTTAACCCCCGGCAGGGGTGACGAGCAGTACTTC. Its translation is CASSLTPGRGDEQYF.

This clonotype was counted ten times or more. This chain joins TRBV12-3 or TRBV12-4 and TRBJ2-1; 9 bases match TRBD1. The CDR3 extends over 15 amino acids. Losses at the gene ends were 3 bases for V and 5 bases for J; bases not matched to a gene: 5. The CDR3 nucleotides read TGTGCCAGCAGTTTCGCGGGACAGGGCCACAATGAGCAGTTCTTC. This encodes CASSFAGQGHNEQFF.

The CDR3 protein is CASTPRGPRWQPQHF. The CDR3 DNA follows: TGTGCCAGCACCCCCAGGGGCCCCCGGTGGCAGCCCCAGCATTTT. This chain links TRBV21-1 with TRBJ1-5; the table gives TRBD1 as D, unverified against the DNA. TRBV21-1 is reported as a pseudogene. This CDR3 is 15 amino acids long.

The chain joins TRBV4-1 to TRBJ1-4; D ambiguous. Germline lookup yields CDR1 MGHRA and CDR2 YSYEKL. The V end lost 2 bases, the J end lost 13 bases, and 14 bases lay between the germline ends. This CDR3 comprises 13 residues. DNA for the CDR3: TGCGCCAGCAGCCAAAGTTTCGGGCTCGGACTGTTTTTT. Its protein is CASSQSFGLGLFF.

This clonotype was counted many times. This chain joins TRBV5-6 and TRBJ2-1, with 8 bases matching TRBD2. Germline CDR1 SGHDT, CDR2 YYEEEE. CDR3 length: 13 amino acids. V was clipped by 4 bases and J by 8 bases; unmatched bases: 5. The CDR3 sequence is CASSRGLVHEQFF. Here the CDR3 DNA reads TGTGCCAGCAGCCGGGGACTAGTACATGAGCAGTTCTTC.

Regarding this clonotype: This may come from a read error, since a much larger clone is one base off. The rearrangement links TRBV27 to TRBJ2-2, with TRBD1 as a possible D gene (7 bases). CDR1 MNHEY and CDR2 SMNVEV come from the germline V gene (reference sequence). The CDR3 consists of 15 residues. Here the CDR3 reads CASSLFQGGTGVLFF. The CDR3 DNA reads TGTGCCAGCAGTTTATTTCAGGGGGGCACCGGGGTGCTGTTTTTT.

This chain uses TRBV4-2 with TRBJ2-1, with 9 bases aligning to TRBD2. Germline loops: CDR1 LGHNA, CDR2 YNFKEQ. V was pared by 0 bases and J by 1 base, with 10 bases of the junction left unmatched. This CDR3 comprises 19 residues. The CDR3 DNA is TGTGCCAGCAGCCAAGATCCTCAGCGGGGGGATCCGTCCTACAATGAGCAGTTCTTC. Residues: CASSQDPQRGDPSYNEQFF.

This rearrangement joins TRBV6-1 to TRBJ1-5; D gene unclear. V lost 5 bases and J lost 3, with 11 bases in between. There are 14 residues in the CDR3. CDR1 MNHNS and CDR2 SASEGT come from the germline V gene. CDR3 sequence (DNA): TGTGCCAGCAGTCCCCCATGGAACAATCAGCCCCAGCATTTT. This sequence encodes CASSPPWNNQPQHF.

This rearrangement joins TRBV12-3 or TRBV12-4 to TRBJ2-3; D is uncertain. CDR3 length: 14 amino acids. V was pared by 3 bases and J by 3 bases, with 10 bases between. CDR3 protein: CASSLTLRTDTQYF. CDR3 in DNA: TGTGCCAGCAGTTTGACGTTGAGGACAGATACGCAGTATTTT.

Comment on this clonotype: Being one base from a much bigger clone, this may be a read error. DNA for the CDR3: TGTGCCAGCAAGGACCGGGACAGACATAACGAGCAGTACTTC. It is translated as CASKDRDRHNEQYF. The J gene is TRBJ2-7, the V gene TRBV6-5; 7 bases are a match to TRBD1. Germline lookup yields CDR1 MNHEY and CDR2 SVGAGI. The CDR3 covers 14 residues. J lost 5 bases, V lost 7 bases, and 11 bases had no gene match.

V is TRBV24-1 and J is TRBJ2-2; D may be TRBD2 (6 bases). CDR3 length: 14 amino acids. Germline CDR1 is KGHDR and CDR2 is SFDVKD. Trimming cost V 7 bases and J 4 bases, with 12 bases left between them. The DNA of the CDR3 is TGTGCCACCAGCCGGGATAGCGGCACCGGGGAGCTGTTTTTT. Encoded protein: CATSRDSGTGELFF.

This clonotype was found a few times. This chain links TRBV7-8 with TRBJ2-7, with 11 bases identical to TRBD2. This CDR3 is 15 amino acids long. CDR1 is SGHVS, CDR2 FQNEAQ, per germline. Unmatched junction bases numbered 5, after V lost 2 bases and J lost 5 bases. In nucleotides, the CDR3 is TGTGCCAGCAGCTTACTAGCGGGAGGAAGTAACGAGCAGTACTTC. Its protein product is CASSLLAGGSNEQYF.

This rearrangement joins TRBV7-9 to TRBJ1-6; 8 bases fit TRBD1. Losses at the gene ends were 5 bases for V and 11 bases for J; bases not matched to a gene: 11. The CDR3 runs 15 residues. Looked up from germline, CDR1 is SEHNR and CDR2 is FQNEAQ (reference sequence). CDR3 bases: TGTGCCAGCAGCAACGCGAGACAGGGGTACCCACCCCTCCACTTT. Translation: CASSNARQGYPPLHF.

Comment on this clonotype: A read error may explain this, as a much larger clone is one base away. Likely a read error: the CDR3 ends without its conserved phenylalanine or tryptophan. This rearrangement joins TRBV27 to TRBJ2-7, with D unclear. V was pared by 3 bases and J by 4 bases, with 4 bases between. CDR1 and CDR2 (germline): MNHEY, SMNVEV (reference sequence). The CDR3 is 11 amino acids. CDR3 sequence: CASSFGYEQYL. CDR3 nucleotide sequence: TGTGCCAGCAGTTTCGGGTACGAGCAGTACCTC.

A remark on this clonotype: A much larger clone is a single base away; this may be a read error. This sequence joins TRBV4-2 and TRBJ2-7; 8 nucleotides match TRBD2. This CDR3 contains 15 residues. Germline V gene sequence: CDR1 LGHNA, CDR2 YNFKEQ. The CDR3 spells CANSQQAGEVPEQYF. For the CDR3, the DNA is TGTGCCAACAGCCAACAAGCGGGAGAGGTCCCCGAGCAGTACTTC.

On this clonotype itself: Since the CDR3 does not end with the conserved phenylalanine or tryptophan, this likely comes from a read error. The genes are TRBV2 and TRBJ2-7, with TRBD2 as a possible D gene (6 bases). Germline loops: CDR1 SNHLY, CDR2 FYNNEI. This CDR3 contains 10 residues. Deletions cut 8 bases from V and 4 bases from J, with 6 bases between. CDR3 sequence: CASGGYEQYL. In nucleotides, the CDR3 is TGTGCCAGCGGGGGGTACGAGCAGTACCTC.

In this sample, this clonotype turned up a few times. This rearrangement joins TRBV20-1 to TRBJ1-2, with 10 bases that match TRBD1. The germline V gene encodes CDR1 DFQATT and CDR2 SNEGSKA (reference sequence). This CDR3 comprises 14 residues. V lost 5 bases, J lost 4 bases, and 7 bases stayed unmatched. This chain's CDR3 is CSAPTGTGAYGYTF. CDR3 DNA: TGCAGTGCTCCTACCGGGACAGGGGCCTATGGCTACACCTTC.

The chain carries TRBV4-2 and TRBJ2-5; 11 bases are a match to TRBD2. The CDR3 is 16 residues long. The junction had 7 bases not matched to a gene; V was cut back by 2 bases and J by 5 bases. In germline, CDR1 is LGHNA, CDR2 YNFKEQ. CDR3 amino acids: CASSQSSGRARETQYF. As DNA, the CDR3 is TGTGCCAGCAGCCAAAGTAGCGGGAGGGCCCGGGAGACCCAGTACTTC.

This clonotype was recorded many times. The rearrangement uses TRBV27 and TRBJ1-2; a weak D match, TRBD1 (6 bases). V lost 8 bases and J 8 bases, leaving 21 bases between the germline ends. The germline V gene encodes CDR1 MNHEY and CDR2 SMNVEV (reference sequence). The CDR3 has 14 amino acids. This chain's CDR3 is CASLGPGTHGGYTF. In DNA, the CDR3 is TGTGCCAGCCTAGGTCCCGGGACACATGGGGGCTACACCTTC.

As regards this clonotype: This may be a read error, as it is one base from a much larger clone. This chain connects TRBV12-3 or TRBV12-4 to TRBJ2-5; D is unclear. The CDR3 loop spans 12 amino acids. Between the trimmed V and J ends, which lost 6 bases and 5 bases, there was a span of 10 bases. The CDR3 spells CASRSDRETQYF. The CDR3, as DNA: TGTGCCAGCAGGTCCGACCGGGAGACCCAGTACTTC.

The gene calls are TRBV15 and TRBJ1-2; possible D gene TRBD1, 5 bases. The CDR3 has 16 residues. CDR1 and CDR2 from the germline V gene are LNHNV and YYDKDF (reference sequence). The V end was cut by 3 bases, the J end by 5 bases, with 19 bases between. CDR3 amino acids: CATSRGRQDGVYGYTF. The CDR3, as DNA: TGTGCCACCAGCAGGGGACGTCAAGACGGGGTATATGGCTACACCTTC.

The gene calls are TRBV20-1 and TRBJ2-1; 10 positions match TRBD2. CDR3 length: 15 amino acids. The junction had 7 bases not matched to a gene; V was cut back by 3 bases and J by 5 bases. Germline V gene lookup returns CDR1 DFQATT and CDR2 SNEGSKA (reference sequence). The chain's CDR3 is CSARPLAGVHNEQFF. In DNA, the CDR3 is TGCAGTGCTAGGCCTCTAGCGGGAGTCCACAATGAGCAGTTCTTC.

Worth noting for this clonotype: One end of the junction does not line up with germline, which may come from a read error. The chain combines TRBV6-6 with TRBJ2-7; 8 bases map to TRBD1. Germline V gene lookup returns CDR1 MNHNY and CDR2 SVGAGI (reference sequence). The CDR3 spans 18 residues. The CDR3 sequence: CASGYGPELWTGSDEQYF. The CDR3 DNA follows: TGTGCCAGCGGTTACGGACCCGAACTATGGACAGGGAGCGACGAGCAGTACTTC.